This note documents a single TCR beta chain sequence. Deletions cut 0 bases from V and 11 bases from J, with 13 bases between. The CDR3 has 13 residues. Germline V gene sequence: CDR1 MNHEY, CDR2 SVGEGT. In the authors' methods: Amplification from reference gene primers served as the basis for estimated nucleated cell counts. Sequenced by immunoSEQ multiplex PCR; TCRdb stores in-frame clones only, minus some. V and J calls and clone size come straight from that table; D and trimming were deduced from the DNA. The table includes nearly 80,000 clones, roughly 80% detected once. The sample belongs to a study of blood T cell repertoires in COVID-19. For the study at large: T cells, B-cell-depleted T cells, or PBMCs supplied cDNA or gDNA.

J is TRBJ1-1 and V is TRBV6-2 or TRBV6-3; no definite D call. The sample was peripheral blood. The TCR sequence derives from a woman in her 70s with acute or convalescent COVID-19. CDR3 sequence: CASSYSSKRRAFF. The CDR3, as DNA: TGTGCCAGCAGTTACTCGAGTAAACGGCGGGCTTTCTTT.